Listed here are 25 T cell receptor beta chains from one sample, sequenced in a study of T cell repertoires in cytomegalovirus infection. These TCRs' antigens remain unknown. TCRdb re-called the reads with MiXCR, one entry per CDR3 protein. The table lists about 700,000 distinct CDR3 sequences, roughly 33% of them singletons. Material: cultured PBMCs, obtained from culture after CMV antigen stimulation. Every receptor here comes from a human donor in good health (CMV status not recorded). Some clones in this sample may be carry-over from other donors' samples.

The chain links TRBV20-1 to TRBJ1-1; the match to TRBD1 covers 8 bases. Germline values: CDR1 DFQATT, CDR2 SNEGSKA (reference sequence). V dropped 1 base and J dropped 3; count of bases not matched to a gene: 4. The CDR3 sequence is 14 residues long. The CDR3 spells CSARAGGSDTEAFF. The CDR3 DNA follows: TGCAGTGCTAGAGCAGGGGGCTCGGACACTGAAGCTTTCTTT.

The CDR3 here is CASSSGQGLNTEAFF. In DNA form, the CDR3 reads TGTGCCAGCAGCTCCGGACAGGGCCTGAACACTGAAGCTTTCTTT. The chain carries TRBV7-6 and TRBJ1-1; 8 nucleotides align to TRBD1. The CDR3 contains 15 residues. Per the germline V gene, CDR1 is SGHVS and CDR2 is FNYEAQ. Trimming took 4 bases from V and 0 from J; bases not matched to a gene: 4.

This clonotype was seen a handful of times. This chain uses TRBV4-1 with TRBJ1-1; TRBD1 aligns across 9 bases. Germline CDR1 and CDR2: MGHRA and YSYEKL. After removal of 2 bases from V and 1 base from J, the junction contained 8 bases not matched to a gene. The length of the CDR3 is 17 residues. CDR3 loop: CASSQTGTGWGNTEAFF. CDR3 DNA: TGCGCCAGCAGCCAAACCGGGACAGGGTGGGGGAACACTGAAGCTTTCTTT.

This clonotype has only a few counts. The J gene is TRBJ1-3, the V gene TRBV11-2; TRBD1 might be the D (6 bases). Trimming removed 5 bases from V and 8 bases from J, with 16 bases in between. The CDR3 totals 14 residues. CDR1 and CDR2 from the germline V gene are SGHAT and FQNNGV. The CDR3: CASSLGTSGDTIYF. CDR3 in DNA: TGTGCCAGCAGCCTAGGGACAAGCGGGGACACCATATATTTT.

The chain carries TRBV3-1 and TRBJ1-1, with D unresolved. The CDR3 contains 15 residues. CDR1 and CDR2 (germline): LGHDT, YNNKEL (reference sequence). Between the trimmed V and J ends, which lost 0 bases and 4 bases, there was a span of 12 bases. CDR3 sequence reads: CASSQDSLPGTEAFF. The CDR3 DNA sequence: TGTGCCAGCAGCCAAGATAGCCTCCCGGGCACTGAAGCTTTCTTT.

This clonotype was seen more than once but under ten times. The chain recombines TRBV12-5 with TRBJ2-7; D may correspond to TRBD1 or TRBD2 (5 bases each). Trimming removed 0 bases from V and 5 bases from J, with 14 bases in between. In germline, CDR1 is LGHNT, CDR2 FRNRAP. The CDR3 totals 15 residues. CDR3 DNA: TGTGCTAGTGGTTTGGTAAAACGAGGGGTTAACGAGCAGTACTTC. Translation gives CASGLVKRGVNEQYF.

This clonotype was detected a few times. The chain combines TRBV11-2 with TRBJ2-2, with TRBD1 as a possible D gene (6 bases). CDR1 is SGHAT and CDR2 is FQNNGV in the germline V gene. The V and J ends lost 3 bases and 5 bases respectively, with 13 bases between them. The CDR3 contains 15 residues. CDR3 residues: CASSFITGYTGELFF. Here the CDR3 DNA reads TGTGCCAGCAGCTTCATAACAGGGTATACCGGGGAGCTGTTTTTT.

The chain combines TRBV10-3 with TRBJ1-6; 12 bases are a match to TRBD1. Germline values: CDR1 ENHRY, CDR2 SYGVKD. The CDR3 length is 20 residues. After removal of 0 bases from V and 8 bases from J, the junction contained 14 bases not matched to a gene. CDR3 in DNA: TGTGCCATCAGTGAGTCGAACGTTCGGGCGGGACAGGGGGCGTATTCACCCCTCCACTTT. This translates into CAISESNVRAGQGAYSPLHF.

The table lists this clonotype with a few counts. This rearrangement joins TRBV7-8 to TRBJ2-3; D remains unclear. The V gene lost 4 bases and the J gene lost 4 bases, with 15 bases spanning the gap. The CDR3 length is 15 residues. Germline values: CDR1 SGHVS, CDR2 FQNEAQ. CDR3 bases: TGTGCCAGCAGCTCCCGTAAATCCGAGGCAGATACGCAGTATTTT. This translates into CASSSRKSEADTQYF.

The chain uses TRBV2 and TRBJ2-7; 9 bases agree with TRBD1. Germline V lookup: CDR1 SNHLY, CDR2 FYNNEI. V shed 6 bases and J 3 bases; nucleotides not matched to a gene: 15. The CDR3 covers 17 residues. CDR3 in amino acids: CASRGGQGRGLGYEQYF. For the CDR3, the DNA is TGTGCCAGCAGAGGGGGACAGGGACGCGGGTTGGGCTACGAGCAGTACTTC.

This clonotype was counted only a few times. The chain joins TRBV2 to TRBJ2-3; 7 bases map to TRBD1. V gave up 2 bases and J gave up 4 bases; unmatched junction bases: 3. From germline, CDR1 is SNHLY and CDR2 FYNNEI. This CDR3 is built from 14 residues. The CDR3 loop reads CASSERQGADTQYF. The CDR3 bases are TGTGCCAGCAGTGAACGGCAGGGGGCAGATACGCAGTATTTT.

The chain combines TRBV12-3 or TRBV12-4 with TRBJ2-3, with 8 positions matching TRBD2. CDR3 size: 14 residues. After removal of 7 bases from V and 8 bases from J, the junction contained 11 bases not matched to a gene. As DNA, the CDR3 is TGTGCCAGCACTCCCGGGGGGGGGGACGGTACGCAGTATTTT. Its protein product is CASTPGGGDGTQYF.

This clonotype was observed at least ten times. The J gene is TRBJ1-5, the V gene TRBV12-3 or TRBV12-4, with D possibly being TRBD1 (6 bases). This CDR3 has 13 residues. V was trimmed by 6 bases and J by 4 bases, leaving 10 bases between them. CDR3 nucleotides: TGTGCCAGCAGACGGACAGTAAATCAGCCCCAGCATTTT. It is translated as CASRRTVNQPQHF.

V and J are TRBV7-9 and TRBJ1-2; TRBD1 matches at 8 bases. This CDR3 has 16 amino acids. V lost 5 bases to trimming and J lost 4 bases; unmatched junction nucleotides: 12. CDR1 SEHNR and CDR2 FQNEAQ come from the germline V gene (reference sequence). The CDR3 DNA is TGTGCCAGCAGCGTGAACGGACAGGGACCATTCTATGGCTACACCTTC. Its protein is CASSVNGQGPFYGYTF.

The chain carries TRBV7-6 and TRBJ2-5, with unresolved D. CDR1 is SGHVS, CDR2 FNYEAQ, per germline. The V end was cut by 7 bases, the J end by 0 bases, with 9 bases between. This CDR3 spans 13 amino acids. As DNA, the CDR3 is TGTGCCAGCAACAACGGGTACCAAGAGACCCAGTACTTC. Translating gives CASNNGYQETQYF.

This clonotype was detected only a few times. The rearrangement uses TRBV7-9 and TRBJ1-1, with unresolved D. V was pared by 5 bases and J by 1 base, with 8 bases between. Germline V CDR1 and CDR2: SEHNR, FQNEAQ (reference sequence). CDR3 length: 13 amino acids. The CDR3 DNA follows: TGTGCCAGCAGCAAGGGAGCGAACACTGAAGCTTTCTTT. Translated, it gives CASSKGANTEAFF.

V usage is TRBV6-1 and J usage is TRBJ2-7; D is possibly TRBD1 or TRBD2 (5 bases each). Germline V gives CDR1 MNHNS, CDR2 SASEGT. V was clipped by 6 bases and J by 2 bases, with 11 bases between them. The CDR3 runs to 13 residues. CDR3 DNA sequence: TGTGCCAGCAGCCGGGACGGGACCTACGAGCAGTACTTC. Its translation is CASSRDGTYEQYF.

This chain uses TRBV2 with TRBJ1-1; unclear D gene. The ends were cut back, 8 bases at V and 3 bases at J, with 10 bases in the middle. The V gene's germline CDR1 is SNHLY and CDR2 FYNNEI. CDR3 size: 12 residues. The CDR3 loop is CASSDEDTEAFF. CDR3 DNA sequence: TGTGCCAGCTCGGACGAAGACACTGAAGCTTTCTTT.

This sequence joins TRBV12-3 or TRBV12-4 and TRBJ1-4, with a weak D call TRBD1 (6 bases). V lost 4 bases to trimming and J lost 6 bases, with 15 bases between them. The CDR3 is made up of 15 amino acids. CDR3 region: CASSSGAQGYEKLFF. CDR3 nucleotide sequence: TGTGCCAGCAGTTCGGGGGCGCAGGGGTATGAAAAACTGTTTTTT.

The sample holds a few counts of this clonotype. The rearrangement joins TRBV5-1 to TRBJ1-6, with a tentative D call TRBD1 (5 bases). This CDR3 region has 14 residues. CDR1 is SGHRS, CDR2 YFSETQ, per germline. With 4 bases removed from V and 8 bases from J, the gap between germline ends came to 13 bases. The CDR3 reads CASSPGATDSPLHF. For the CDR3, the DNA is TGCGCCAGCAGCCCCGGGGCGACGGATTCACCCCTCCACTTT.

There are a few counts of this clonotype. The CDR3 nucleotides are TGTGCCAGCAGCCAGACAGGGACCTATGGCTACACCTTC. Encoded protein: CASSQTGTYGYTF. The chain recombines TRBV7-2 with TRBJ1-2, with 7 bases aligning to TRBD1. This CDR3 spans 13 amino acids. Germline CDR1 is SGHTA and CDR2 is FQGNSA. V was clipped by 5 bases and J by 4 bases; unmatched bases: 4.

This chain links TRBV7-6 with TRBJ2-2; tentatively, D is TRBD1 (5 bases). Trimming took 0 bases from V and 2 from J, leaving 16 bases between them. Germline CDR1 reads SGHVS; CDR2 reads FNYEAQ. CDR3 length: 18 amino acids. The CDR3 reads CASSLALMTQVNTGELFF. The CDR3 coding sequence is TGTGCCAGCAGCTTAGCGCTTATGACACAGGTCAACACCGGGGAGCTGTTTTTT.

The rearrangement links TRBV12-3 or TRBV12-4 to TRBJ2-1; D is uncertain. The CDR3 is 15 amino acids. Between the trimmed V and J ends, which lost 3 bases and 0 bases, there was a span of 9 bases. This CDR3 reads CASSFLDASYNEQFF. The CDR3 DNA reads as TGTGCCAGCAGTTTTCTCGACGCCTCCTACAATGAGCAGTTCTTC.

The rearrangement uses TRBV7-9 and TRBJ1-5; D gene uncertain. This CDR3 spans 14 amino acids. Germline V CDR1 and CDR2: SEHNR, FQNEAQ (reference sequence). Trimming removed 0 bases at V and 5 bases at J, with 8 bases between. The CDR3 region has the DNA TGTGCCAGCAGCTTAGCGCTGGGTGATCAGCCCCAGCATTTT. This sequence encodes CASSLALGDQPQHF.

The chain is built from TRBV5-4 and TRBJ2-1; perhaps TRBD1 as D (5 bases). The CDR3 consists of 16 residues. The V end lost 4 bases, the J end lost 2 bases, and 16 bases lay between the germline ends. CDR1 and CDR2 from the germline V gene are SGHNT and YYREEE (reference sequence). As DNA, the CDR3 is TGTGCCAGCAGCCCCCAGGGCGGACACACCTACAATGAGCAGTTCTTC. As protein: CASSPQGGHTYNEQFF.